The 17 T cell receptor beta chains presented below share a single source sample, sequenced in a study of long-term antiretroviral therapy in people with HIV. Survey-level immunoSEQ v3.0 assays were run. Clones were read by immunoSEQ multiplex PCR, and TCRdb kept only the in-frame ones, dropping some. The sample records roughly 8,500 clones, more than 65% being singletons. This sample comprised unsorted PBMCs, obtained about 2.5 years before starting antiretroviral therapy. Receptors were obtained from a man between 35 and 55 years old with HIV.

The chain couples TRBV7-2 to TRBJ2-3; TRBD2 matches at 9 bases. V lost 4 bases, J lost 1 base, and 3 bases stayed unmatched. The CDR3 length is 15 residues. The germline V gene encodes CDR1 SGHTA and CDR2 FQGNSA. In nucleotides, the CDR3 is TGTGCCAGCAGCTCCCTAGCGGGGCGCACAGATACGCAGTATTTT. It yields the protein CASSSLAGRTDTQYF.

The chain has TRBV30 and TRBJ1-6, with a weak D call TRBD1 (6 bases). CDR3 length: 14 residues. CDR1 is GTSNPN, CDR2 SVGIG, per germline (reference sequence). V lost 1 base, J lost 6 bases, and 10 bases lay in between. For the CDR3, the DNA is TGTGCCTGGAGTGGGGGGGCAGGTAATTCACCCCTCCACTTT. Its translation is CAWSGGAGNSPLHF.

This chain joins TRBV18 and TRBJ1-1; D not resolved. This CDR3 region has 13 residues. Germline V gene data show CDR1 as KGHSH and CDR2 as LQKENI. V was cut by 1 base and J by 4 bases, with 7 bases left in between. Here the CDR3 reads CASSPQGGTEAFF. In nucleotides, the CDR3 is TGTGCCAGCTCACCACAGGGTGGCACTGAAGCTTTCTTT.

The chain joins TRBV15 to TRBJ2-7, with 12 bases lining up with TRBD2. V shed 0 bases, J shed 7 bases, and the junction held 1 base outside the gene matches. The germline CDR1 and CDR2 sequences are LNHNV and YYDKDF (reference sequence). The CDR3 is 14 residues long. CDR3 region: CATSREGTSGEQYF. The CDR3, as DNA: TGTGCCACCAGCAGAGAGGGGACTAGCGGGGAGCAGTACTTC.

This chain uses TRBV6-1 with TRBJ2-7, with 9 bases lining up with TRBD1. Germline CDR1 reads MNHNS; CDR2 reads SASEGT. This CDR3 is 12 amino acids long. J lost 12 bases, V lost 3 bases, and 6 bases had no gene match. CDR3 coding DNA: TGTGCCAGCAGTGACCCCGGGACAGGGCGGTACTTC. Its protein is CASSDPGTGRYF.

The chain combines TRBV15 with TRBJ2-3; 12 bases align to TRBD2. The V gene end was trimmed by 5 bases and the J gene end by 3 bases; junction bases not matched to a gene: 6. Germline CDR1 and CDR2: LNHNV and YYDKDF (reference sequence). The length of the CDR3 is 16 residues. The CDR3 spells CATSRRLAGETDTQYF. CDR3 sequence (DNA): TGTGCCACCAGCCGAAGACTAGCGGGGGAGACAGATACGCAGTATTTT. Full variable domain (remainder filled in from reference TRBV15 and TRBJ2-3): DAMVIQNPRYQVTQFGKPVTLSCSQTLNHNVMYWYQQKSSQAPKLLFHYYDKDFNNEADTPDNFQSRRPNTSFCFLDIRSPGLGDTAMYLCATSRRLAGETDTQYFGPGTRLTVL.

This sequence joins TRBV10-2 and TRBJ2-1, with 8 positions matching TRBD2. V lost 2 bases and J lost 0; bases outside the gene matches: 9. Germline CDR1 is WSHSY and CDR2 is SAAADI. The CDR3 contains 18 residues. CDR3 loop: CASSEAGSGVSSYNEQFF. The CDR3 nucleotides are TGCGCCAGCAGTGAGGCAGGTAGCGGGGTAAGCTCCTACAATGAGCAGTTCTTC.

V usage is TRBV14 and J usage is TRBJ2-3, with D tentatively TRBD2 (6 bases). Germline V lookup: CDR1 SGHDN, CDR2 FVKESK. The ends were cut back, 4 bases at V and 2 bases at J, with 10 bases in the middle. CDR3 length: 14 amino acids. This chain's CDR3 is CASSPGGLTDTQYF. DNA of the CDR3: TGTGCCAGCAGCCCCGGGGGACTCACAGATACGCAGTATTTT. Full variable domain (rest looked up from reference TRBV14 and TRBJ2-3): EAGVTQFPSHSVIEKGQTVTLRCDPISGHDNLYWYRRVMGKEIKFLLHFVKESKQDESGMPNNRFLAERTGGTYSTLKVQPAELEDSGVYFCASSPGGLTDTQYFGPGTRLTVL.

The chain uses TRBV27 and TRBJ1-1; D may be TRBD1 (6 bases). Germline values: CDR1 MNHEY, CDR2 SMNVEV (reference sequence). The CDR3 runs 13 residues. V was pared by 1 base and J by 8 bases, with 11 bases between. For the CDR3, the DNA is TGTGCCAGCAGTTTATTAGACAGGTCCGAAGCTTTCTTT. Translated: CASSLLDRSEAFF.

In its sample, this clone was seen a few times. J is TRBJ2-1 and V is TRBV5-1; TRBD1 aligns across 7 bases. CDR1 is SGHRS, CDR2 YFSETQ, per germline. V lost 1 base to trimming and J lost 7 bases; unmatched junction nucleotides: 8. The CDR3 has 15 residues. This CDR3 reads CASSLRGPGENEQFF. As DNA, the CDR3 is TGCGCCAGCAGCTTGAGGGGGCCTGGGGAGAATGAGCAGTTCTTC.

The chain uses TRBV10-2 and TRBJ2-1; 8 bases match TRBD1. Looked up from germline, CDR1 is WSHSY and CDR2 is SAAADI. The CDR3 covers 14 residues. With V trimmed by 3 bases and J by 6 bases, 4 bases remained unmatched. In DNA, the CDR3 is TGCGCCAGCAGTGAAGGGACAGGTGGCAATGAGCAGTTCTTC. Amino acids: CASSEGTGGNEQFF.

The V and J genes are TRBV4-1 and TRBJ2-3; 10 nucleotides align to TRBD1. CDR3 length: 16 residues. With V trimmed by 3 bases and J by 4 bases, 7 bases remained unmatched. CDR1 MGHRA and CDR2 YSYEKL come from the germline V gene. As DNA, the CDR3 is TGCGCCAGCAGCCAGTTACCGGGACAGGGGCCAGATACGCAGTATTTT. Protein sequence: CASSQLPGQGPDTQYF.

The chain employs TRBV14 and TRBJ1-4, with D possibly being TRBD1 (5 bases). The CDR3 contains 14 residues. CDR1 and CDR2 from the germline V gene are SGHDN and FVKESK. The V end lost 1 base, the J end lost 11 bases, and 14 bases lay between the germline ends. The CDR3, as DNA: TGTGCCAGCAGCCAAGTAAACGGGGGAGAGAAACTGTTTTTT. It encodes CASSQVNGGEKLFF.

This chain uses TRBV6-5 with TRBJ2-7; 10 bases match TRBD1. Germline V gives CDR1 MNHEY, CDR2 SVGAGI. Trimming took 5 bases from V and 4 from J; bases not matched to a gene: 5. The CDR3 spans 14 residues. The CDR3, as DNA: TGTGCCAGCAGTCCCCCGGGACAGGGGTACGAGCAGTACTTC. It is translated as CASSPPGQGYEQYF.

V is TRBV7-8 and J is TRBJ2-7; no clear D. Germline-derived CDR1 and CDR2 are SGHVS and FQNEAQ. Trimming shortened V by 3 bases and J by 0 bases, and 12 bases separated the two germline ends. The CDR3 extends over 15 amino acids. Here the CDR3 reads CASSFGSQSSYEQYF. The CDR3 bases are TGTGCCAGCAGCTTCGGGTCGCAAAGCTCCTACGAGCAGTACTTC.

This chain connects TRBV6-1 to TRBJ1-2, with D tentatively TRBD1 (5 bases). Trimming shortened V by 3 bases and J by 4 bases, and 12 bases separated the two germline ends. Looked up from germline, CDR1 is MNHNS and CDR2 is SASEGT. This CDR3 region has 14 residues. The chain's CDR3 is CASSDPGEVYGYTF. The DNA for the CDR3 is TGTGCCAGCAGTGACCCGGGGGAGGTCTATGGCTACACCTTC.

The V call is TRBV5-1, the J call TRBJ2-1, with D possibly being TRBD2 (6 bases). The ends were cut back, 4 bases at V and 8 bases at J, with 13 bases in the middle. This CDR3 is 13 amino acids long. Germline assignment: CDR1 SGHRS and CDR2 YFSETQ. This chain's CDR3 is CASSGGLSDEQFF. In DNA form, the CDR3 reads TGCGCCAGCAGCGGGGGACTCAGCGATGAGCAGTTCTTC.